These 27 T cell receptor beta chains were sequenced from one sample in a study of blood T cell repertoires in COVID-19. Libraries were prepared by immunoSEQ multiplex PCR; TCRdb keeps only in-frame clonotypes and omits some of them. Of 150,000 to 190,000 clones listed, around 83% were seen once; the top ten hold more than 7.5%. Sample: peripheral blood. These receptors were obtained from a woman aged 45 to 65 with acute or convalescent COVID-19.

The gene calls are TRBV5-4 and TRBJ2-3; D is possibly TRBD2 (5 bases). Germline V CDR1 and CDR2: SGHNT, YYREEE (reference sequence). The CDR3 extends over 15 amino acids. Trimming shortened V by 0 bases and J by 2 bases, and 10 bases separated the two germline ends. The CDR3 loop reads CASSLGRQITDTQYF. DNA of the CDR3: TGTGCCAGCAGCTTGGGGAGGCAGATCACAGATACGCAGTATTTT.

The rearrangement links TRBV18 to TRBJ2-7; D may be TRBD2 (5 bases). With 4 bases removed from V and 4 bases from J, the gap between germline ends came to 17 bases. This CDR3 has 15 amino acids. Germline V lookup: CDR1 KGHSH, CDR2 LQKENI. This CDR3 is CASSQVTSLGYEQYF. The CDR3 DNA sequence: TGTGCCAGCTCACAGGTAACTAGTCTAGGTTACGAGCAGTACTTC.

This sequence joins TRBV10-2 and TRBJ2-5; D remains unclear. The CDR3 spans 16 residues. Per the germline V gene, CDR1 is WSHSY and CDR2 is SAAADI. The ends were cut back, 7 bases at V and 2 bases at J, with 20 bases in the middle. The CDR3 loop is CASKGRGRVEQETQYF. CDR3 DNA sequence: TGCGCCAGCAAAGGTCGAGGTCGGGTTGAGCAAGAGACCCAGTACTTC.

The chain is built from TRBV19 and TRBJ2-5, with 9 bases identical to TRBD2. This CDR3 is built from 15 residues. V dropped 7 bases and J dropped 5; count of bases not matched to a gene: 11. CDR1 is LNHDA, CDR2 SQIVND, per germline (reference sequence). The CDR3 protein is CASTERGEYGETQYF. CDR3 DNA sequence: TGTGCCAGTACCGAGCGGGGGGAATACGGGGAGACCCAGTACTTC. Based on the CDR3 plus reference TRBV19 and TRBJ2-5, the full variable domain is DGGITQSPKYLFRKEGQNVTLSCEQNLNHDAMYWYRQDPGQGLRLIYYSQIVNDFQKGDIAEGYSVSREKKESFPLTVTSAQKNPTAFYLCASTERGEYGETQYFGPGTRLLVL.

For the CDR3, the DNA is TGTGCCAGTAGTATTGGGACAGGGGGCTTGGAGACCCAGTACTTC. It is translated as CASSIGTGGLETQYF. The V and J genes are TRBV19 and TRBJ2-5; 12 nucleotides agree with TRBD1. Germline values: CDR1 LNHDA, CDR2 SQIVND (reference sequence). This CDR3 spans 15 amino acids. After removal of 3 bases from V and 5 bases from J, the junction contained 4 bases not matched to a gene.

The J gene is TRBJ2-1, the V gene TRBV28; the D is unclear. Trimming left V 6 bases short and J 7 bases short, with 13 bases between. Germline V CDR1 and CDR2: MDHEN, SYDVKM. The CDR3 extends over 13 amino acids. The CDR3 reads CASSRTPSNEQFF. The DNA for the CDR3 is TGTGCCAGCAGCCGCACACCTAGTAATGAGCAGTTCTTC.

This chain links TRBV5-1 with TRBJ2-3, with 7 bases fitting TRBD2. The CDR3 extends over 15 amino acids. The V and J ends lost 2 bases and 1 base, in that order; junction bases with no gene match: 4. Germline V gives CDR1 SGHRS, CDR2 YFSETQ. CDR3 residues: CASSLGTTRTDTQYF. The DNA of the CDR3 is TGCGCCAGCAGCTTAGGGACTACCCGCACAGATACGCAGTATTTT.

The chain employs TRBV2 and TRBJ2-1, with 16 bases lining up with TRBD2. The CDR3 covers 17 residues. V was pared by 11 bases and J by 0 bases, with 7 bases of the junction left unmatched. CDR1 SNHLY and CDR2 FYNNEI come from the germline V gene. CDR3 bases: TGTGCCGGGACTAGCGGGGGGGCCGGAACCTCCTACAATGAGCAGTTCTTC. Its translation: CAGTSGGAGTSYNEQFF.

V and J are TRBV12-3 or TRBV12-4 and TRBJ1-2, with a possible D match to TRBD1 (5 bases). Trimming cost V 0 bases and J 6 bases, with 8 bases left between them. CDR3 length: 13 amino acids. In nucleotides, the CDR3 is TGTGCCAGCAGTTTAGCGGCAGGGCATGGCTACACCTTC. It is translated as CASSLAAGHGYTF.

The CDR3 sequence is CSASRLAGDYEQYF. The CDR3 DNA sequence: TGCAGTGCTAGTAGACTAGCGGGAGACTACGAGCAGTACTTC. V gene TRBV20-1 combines with J gene TRBJ2-7, with 12 bases identical to TRBD2. Germline CDR1 is DFQATT and CDR2 is SNEGSKA (reference sequence). J gave up 3 bases and V 3 bases, and 3 bases lay outside the gene matches. The CDR3 extends over 14 amino acids.

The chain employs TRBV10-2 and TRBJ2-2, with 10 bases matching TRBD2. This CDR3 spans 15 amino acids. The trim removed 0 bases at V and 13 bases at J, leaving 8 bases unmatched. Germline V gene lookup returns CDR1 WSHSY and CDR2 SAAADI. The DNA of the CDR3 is TGCGCCAGCAGTGAGTCCCCATTTAGCGGGGGGTCGCTGTTTTTT. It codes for CASSESPFSGGSLFF.

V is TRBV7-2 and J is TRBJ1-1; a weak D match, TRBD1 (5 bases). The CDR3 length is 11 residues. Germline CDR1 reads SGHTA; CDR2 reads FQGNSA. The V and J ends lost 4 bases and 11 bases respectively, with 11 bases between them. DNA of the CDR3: TGTGCCAGCAGCTCGCTGGGGGGGGCTTTCTTT. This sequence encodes CASSSLGGAFF.

The chain's CDR3 is CASRKDRAISYEQYF. The CDR3 DNA is TGTGCCAGTAGGAAGGACAGGGCAATCTCCTACGAGCAGTACTTC. The V gene is TRBV19, the J gene TRBJ2-7, with 8 bases identical to TRBD1. In germline, CDR1 is LNHDA, CDR2 SQIVND (reference sequence). CDR3 length: 15 amino acids. V trimming: 6 bases; J trimming: 0 bases; junction bases outside the gene matches: 7.

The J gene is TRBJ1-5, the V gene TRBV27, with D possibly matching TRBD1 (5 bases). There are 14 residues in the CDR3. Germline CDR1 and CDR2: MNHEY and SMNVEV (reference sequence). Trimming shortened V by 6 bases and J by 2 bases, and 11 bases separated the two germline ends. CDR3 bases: TGTGCCAGCAGGCGGATGGGGCGCAATCAGCCCCAGCATTTT. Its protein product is CASRRMGRNQPQHF.

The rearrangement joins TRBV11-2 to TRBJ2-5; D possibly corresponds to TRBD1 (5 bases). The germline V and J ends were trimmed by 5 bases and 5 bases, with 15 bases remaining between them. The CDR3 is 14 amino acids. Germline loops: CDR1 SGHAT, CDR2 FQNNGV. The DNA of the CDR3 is TGTGCCAGCAGCGCAACAGGTTTGGGTGAGACCCAGTACTTC. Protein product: CASSATGLGETQYF.

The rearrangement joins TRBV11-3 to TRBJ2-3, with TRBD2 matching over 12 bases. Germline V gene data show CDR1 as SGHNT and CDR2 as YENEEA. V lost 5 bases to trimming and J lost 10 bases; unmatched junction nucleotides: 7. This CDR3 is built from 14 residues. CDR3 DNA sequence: TGTGCCAGCAGCCCCCTAGCGGGGGGGCCTCCGCAGTATTTT. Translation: CASSPLAGGPPQYF.

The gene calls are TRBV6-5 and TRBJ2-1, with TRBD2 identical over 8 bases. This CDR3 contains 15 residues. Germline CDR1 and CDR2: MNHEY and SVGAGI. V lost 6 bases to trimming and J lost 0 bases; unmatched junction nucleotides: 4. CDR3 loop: CASSFSGASYNEQFF. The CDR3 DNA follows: TGTGCCAGCAGCTTTAGCGGGGCCTCCTACAATGAGCAGTTCTTC.

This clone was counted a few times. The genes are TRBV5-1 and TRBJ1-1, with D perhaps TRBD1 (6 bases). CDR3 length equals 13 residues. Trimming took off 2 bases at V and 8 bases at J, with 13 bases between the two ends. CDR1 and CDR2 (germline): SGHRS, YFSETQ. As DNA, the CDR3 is TGCGCCAGCAGCTTTGGGACAAGGGGGGAAGCTTTCTTT. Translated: CASSFGTRGEAFF.

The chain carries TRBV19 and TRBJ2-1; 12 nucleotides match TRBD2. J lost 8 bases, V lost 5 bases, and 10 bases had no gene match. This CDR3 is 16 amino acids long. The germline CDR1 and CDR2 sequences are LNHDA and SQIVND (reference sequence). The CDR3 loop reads CASSSIRLAGVYEQFF. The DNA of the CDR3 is TGTGCCAGTAGTTCCATTAGACTAGCGGGAGTGTATGAGCAGTTCTTC.

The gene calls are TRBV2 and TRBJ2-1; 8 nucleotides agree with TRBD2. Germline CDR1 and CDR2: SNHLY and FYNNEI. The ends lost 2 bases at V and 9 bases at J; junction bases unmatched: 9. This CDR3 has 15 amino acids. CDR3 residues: CASSELGGGPGEQFF. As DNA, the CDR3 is TGTGCCAGCAGTGAACTCGGCGGGGGGCCGGGTGAGCAGTTCTTC. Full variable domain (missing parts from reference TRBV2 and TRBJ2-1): EPEVTQTPSHQVTQMGQEVILRCVPISNHLYFYWYRQILGQKVEFLVSFYNNEISEKSEIFDDQFSVERPDGSNFTLKIRSTKLEDSAMYFCASSELGGGPGEQFFGPGTRLTVL.

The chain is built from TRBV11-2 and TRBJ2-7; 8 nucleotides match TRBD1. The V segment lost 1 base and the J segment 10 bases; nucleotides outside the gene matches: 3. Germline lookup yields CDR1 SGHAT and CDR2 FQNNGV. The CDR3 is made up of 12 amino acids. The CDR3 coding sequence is TGTGCCAGCAGCTTAGGACAGGGGCATCAGTACTTC. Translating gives CASSLGQGHQYF.

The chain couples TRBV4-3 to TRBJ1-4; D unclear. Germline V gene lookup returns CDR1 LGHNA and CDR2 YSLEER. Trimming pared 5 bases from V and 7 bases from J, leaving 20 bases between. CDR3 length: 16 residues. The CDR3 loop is CASSRLLDKGGEKLFF. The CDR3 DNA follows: TGCGCCAGCAGCAGACTACTAGACAAGGGAGGTGAAAAACTGTTTTTT.

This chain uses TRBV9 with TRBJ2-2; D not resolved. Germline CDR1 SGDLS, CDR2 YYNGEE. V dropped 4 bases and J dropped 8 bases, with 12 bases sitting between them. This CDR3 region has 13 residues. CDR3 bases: TGTGCCAGCAGCACTACTCGGTTAGGGGAGCTGTTTTTT. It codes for CASSTTRLGELFF.

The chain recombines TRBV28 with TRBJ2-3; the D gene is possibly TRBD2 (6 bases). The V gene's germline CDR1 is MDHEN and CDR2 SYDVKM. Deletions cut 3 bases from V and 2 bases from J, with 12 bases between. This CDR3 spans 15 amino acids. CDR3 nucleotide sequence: TGTGCCAGCAGTTTTGGGCGGGGAGTCACAGATACGCAGTATTTT. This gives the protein CASSFGRGVTDTQYF.

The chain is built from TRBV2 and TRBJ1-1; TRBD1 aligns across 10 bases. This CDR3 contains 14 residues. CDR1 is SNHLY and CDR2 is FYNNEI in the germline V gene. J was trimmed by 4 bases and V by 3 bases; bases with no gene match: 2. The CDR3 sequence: CASSETGGFTEAFF. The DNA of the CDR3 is TGTGCCAGCAGTGAGACAGGGGGCTTCACTGAAGCTTTCTTT.

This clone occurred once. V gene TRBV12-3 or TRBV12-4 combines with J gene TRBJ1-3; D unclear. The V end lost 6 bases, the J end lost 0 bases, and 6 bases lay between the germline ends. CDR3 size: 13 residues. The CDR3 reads CASSPSSGNTIYF. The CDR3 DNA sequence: TGTGCCAGCAGCCCCTCCTCTGGAAACACCATATATTTT.

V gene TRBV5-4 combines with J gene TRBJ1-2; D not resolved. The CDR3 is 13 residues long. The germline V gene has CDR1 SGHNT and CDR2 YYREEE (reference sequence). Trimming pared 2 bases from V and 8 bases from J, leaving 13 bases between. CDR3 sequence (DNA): TGTGCCAGCAGCTTATCTCAACTCGGGGGCTACACCTTC. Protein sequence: CASSLSQLGGYTF.